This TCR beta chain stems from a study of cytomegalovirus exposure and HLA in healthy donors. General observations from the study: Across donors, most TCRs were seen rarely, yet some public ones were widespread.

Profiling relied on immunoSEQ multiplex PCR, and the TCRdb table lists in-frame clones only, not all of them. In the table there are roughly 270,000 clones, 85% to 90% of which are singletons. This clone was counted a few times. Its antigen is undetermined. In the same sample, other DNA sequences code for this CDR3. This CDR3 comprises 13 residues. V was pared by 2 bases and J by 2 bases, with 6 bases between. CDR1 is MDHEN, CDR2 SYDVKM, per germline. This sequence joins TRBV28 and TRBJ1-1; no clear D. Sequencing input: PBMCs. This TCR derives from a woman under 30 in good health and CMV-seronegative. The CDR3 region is CASSLPGNTEAFF. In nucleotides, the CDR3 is TGTGCCAGCAGTTTACCGGGTAACACTGAAGCTTTCTTT.